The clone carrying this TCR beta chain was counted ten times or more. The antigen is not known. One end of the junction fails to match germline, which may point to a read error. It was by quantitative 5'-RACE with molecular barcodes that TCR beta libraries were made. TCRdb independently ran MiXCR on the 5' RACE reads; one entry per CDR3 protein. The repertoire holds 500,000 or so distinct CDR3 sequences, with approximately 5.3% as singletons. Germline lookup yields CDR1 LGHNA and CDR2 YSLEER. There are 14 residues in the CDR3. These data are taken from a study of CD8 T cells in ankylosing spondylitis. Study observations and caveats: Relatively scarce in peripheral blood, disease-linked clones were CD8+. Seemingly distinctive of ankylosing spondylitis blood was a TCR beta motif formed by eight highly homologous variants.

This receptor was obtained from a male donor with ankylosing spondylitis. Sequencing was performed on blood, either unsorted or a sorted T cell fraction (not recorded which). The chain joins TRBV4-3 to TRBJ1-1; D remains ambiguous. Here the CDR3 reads CASTQGGRGTEAFF. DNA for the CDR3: TGCGCCAGCACCCAAGGAGGTCGGGGCACTGAAGCTTTCTTT.